The 28 T cell receptor beta chains below all came from one sample that was sequenced in a study of blood T cell repertoires in COVID-19. Produced via immunoSEQ multiplex PCR; TCRdb's table is partial and in-frame only. The sample records about 94,000 clones, approximately 84% being singletons. Input material: peripheral blood. These TCRs come from a man between 70 and 80 years old with COVID-19, enrolled during active disease.

This clone was detected only once. The rearrangement uses TRBV4-1 and TRBJ2-7, with a weak D call TRBD1 (7 bases). The CDR3 covers 16 residues. The germline V and J ends were trimmed by 3 bases and 1 base, with 16 bases remaining between them. The V gene's germline CDR1 is MGHRA and CDR2 YSYEKL. This chain's CDR3 is CASSQQGGFNSYEQYF. The CDR3 nucleotides are TGCGCCAGCAGCCAGCAGGGGGGTTTTAATTCCTACGAGCAGTACTTC.

CDR3 loop: CAWIPAYTGELFF. The CDR3 DNA sequence: TGTGCCTGGATCCCCGCGTACACCGGGGAGCTGTTTTTT. The V and J genes are TRBV30 and TRBJ2-2, with no clear D. The V gene lost 4 bases and the J gene lost 3 bases, with 9 bases spanning the gap. CDR1 GTSNPN and CDR2 SVGIG come from the germline V gene (reference sequence). CDR3 length: 13 amino acids.

The V gene is TRBV19, the J gene TRBJ1-5; D gene uncertain. The V gene's germline CDR1 is LNHDA and CDR2 SQIVND (reference sequence). V lost 5 bases and J lost 6, with 17 bases in between. CDR3 length: 15 amino acids. The CDR3 here is CASSSRGEGGQPQHF. CDR3 sequence (DNA): TGTGCCAGTAGTTCCCGCGGGGAGGGAGGTCAGCCCCAGCATTTT.

The chain combines TRBV18 with TRBJ1-6; the D is unclear. Trimming stripped 6 bases from V and 6 bases from J, with 18 bases between. The CDR3 has 16 amino acids. Germline V gene lookup returns CDR1 KGHSH and CDR2 LQKENI. The CDR3 spells CASSPANRGRNSPLHF. The CDR3 region has the DNA TGTGCCAGCTCCCCGGCGAATCGGGGTCGTAATTCACCCCTCCACTTT.

The V and J genes are TRBV9 and TRBJ2-1; 7 positions agree with TRBD2. Trimming took 3 bases from V and 5 from J; bases not matched to a gene: 5. CDR1 is SGDLS, CDR2 YYNGEE, per germline. The CDR3 length is 14 residues. CDR3 sequence (DNA): TGTGCCAGCAGCGGGACTAGGAATGACAATGAGCAGTTCTTC. Translating gives CASSGTRNDNEQFF. The full variable domain, with the rest looked up from reference TRBV9 and TRBJ2-1, is DSGVTQTPKHLITATGQRVTLRCSPRSGDLSVYWYQQSLDQGLQFLIQYYNGEERAKGNILERFSAQQFPDLHSELNLSSLELGDSALYFCASSGTRNDNEQFFGPGTRLTVL.

The chain employs TRBV7-2 and TRBJ1-2; D call uncertain. Germline V CDR1 and CDR2: SGHTA, FQGNSA. The CDR3 is 11 residues long. V lost 6 bases to trimming and J lost 3 bases, with 5 bases between them. In nucleotides, the CDR3 is TGTGCCAGCAGAGCCCACTATGGCTACACCTTC. Translating it yields CASRAHYGYTF.

This chain links TRBV10-3 with TRBJ2-5, with D uncertain. This CDR3 comprises 11 residues. Trimming pared 10 bases from V and 2 bases from J, leaving 8 bases between. CDR1 is ENHRY and CDR2 is SYGVKD in the germline V gene. CDR3 coding DNA: TGTGCCACCGACTCACAAGAGACCCAGTACTTC. Translating it yields CATDSQETQYF.

The chain has TRBV10-3 and TRBJ1-5; the match to TRBD1 covers 7 bases. Per germline, CDR1 ENHRY and CDR2 SYGVKD. The CDR3 runs 15 residues. Trimming removed 6 bases from V and 1 base from J; junction bases left unmatched: 6. CDR3 DNA sequence: TGTGCCATCAGCGAGGCAGGGGGGAGCAATCAGCCCCAGCATTTT. Its translation is CAISEAGGSNQPQHF.

The gene calls are TRBV6-6 and TRBJ2-3; no definite D call. The V and J ends lost 6 bases and 7 bases respectively, with 14 bases between them. CDR3 size: 13 residues. CDR1 and CDR2 (germline): MNHNY, SVGAGI (reference sequence). The CDR3 region is CASSPQWSYTQYF. CDR3 DNA: TGTGCCAGCAGCCCTCAGTGGTCGTATACGCAGTATTTT.

This chain uses TRBV18 with TRBJ1-6; D not resolved. Germline CDR1 reads KGHSH; CDR2 reads LQKENI. The CDR3 loop spans 18 amino acids. Trimming left V 3 bases short and J 10 bases short, with 25 bases between. The CDR3 protein is CASSPAALSRTDGSPLHF. The CDR3 coding sequence is TGTGCCAGCTCACCCGCCGCTTTGTCAAGGACTGATGGGTCACCCCTCCACTTT.

This chain connects TRBV2 to TRBJ2-6; D gene unclear. V was pared by 6 bases and J by 1 base, with 7 bases between. This CDR3 spans 14 amino acids. Germline V CDR1 and CDR2: SNHLY, FYNNEI. The CDR3 is CASRVQSGANVLTF. The CDR3 DNA follows: TGTGCCAGCAGGGTACAGTCTGGGGCCAACGTCCTGACTTTC.

DNA of the CDR3: TGTGCCAGCAGCTTAGATCCGACTAACAATGAGCAGTTCTTC. Translation: CASSLDPTNNEQFF. V and J are TRBV7-2 and TRBJ2-1; D perhaps matches TRBD2 (5 bases). The length of the CDR3 is 14 residues. Per the germline V gene, CDR1 is SGHTA and CDR2 is FQGNSA. Trimming stripped 1 base from V and 5 bases from J, with 9 bases between.

This clone was recorded only once. V gene TRBV2 combines with J gene TRBJ1-1; no definite D call. CDR1 is SNHLY and CDR2 is FYNNEI in the germline V gene. Trimming removed 3 bases from V and 5 bases from J, with 7 bases in between. This CDR3 is built from 12 residues. The DNA of the CDR3 is TGTGCCAGCAGTGAGCGCCGAACTGAAGCTTTCTTT. Protein product: CASSERRTEAFF.

This chain connects TRBV7-9 to TRBJ2-6; D may be TRBD2 (5 bases). The CDR3 runs to 17 residues. V shed 4 bases and J shed 0 bases, with 13 bases lying between them. Germline loops: CDR1 SEHNR, CDR2 FQNEAQ (reference sequence). The CDR3 DNA is TGTGCCAGCAGCTCGATTCGGGGAAGCTCTGGGGCCAACGTCCTGACTTTC. This encodes CASSSIRGSSGANVLTF.

The chain uses TRBV19 and TRBJ1-5, with D perhaps TRBD1 (6 bases). Between the trimmed V and J ends, which lost 5 bases and 4 bases, there was a span of 15 bases. This CDR3 has 15 amino acids. The germline gives CDR1 LNHDA, CDR2 SQIVND (reference sequence). CDR3 loop: CASSLKRDTNQPQHF. The CDR3 DNA is TGTGCCAGTAGTCTCAAACGGGACACTAATCAGCCCCAGCATTTT.

V is TRBV19 and J is TRBJ1-1; no clear D gene. This CDR3 has 14 amino acids. V lost 7 bases and J lost 5, with 17 bases in between. Germline assignment: CDR1 LNHDA and CDR2 SQIVND (reference sequence). The CDR3 loop reads CASMRNEARTEAFF. Here the CDR3 DNA reads TGTGCCAGTATGAGGAATGAAGCAAGAACTGAAGCTTTCTTT.

Only a few counts were recorded for this clone. The CDR3, as DNA: TGCGCCAGCAGCGAACCTTACAGGGCCGACTACGAGCAGTACTTC. Residues: CASSEPYRADYEQYF. The chain carries TRBV4-1 and TRBJ2-7; D is perhaps TRBD1 (6 bases). There are 15 residues in the CDR3. The V and J ends lost 5 bases and 3 bases respectively, with 17 bases between them. Germline CDR1 is MGHRA and CDR2 is YSYEKL.

This clone was detected only once. V usage is TRBV5-6 and J usage is TRBJ1-2, with 7 bases fitting TRBD1. The J segment lost 4 bases and the V segment lost 4 bases, leaving 4 bases of the junction unmatched. The germline gives CDR1 SGHDT, CDR2 YYEEEE. The CDR3 sequence is 13 residues long. The CDR3 DNA follows: TGTGCCAGCAGCCGGGACAGCTTCTATGGCTACACCTTC. Translation: CASSRDSFYGYTF.

The rearrangement joins TRBV7-8 to TRBJ2-3; 11 bases map to TRBD2. CDR1 is SGHVS and CDR2 is FQNEAQ in the germline V gene. This CDR3 spans 17 amino acids. The V gene end was trimmed by 3 bases and the J gene end by 3 bases; junction bases not matched to a gene: 8. This CDR3 is CASSLDLAGGPTDTQYF. The CDR3 DNA follows: TGTGCCAGCAGCTTGGATTTAGCGGGAGGGCCGACAGATACGCAGTATTTT.

The chain employs TRBV13 and TRBJ2-3, with D tentatively TRBD2 (6 bases). From germline, CDR1 is PRHDT and CDR2 FYEKMQ (reference sequence). This CDR3 is 14 amino acids long. Between the trimmed V and J ends, which lost 3 bases and 1 base, there was a span of 8 bases. The CDR3 nucleotides read TGTGCCAGCAGCTTGGGACTTGGCACAGATACGCAGTATTTT. Protein product: CASSLGLGTDTQYF.

This clone has a single count. The V and J genes are TRBV5-4 and TRBJ2-1, with 7 bases lining up with TRBD2. V shed 0 bases, J shed 1 base, and the junction held 1 base outside the gene matches. The CDR3 is 15 residues long. Germline-derived CDR1 and CDR2 are SGHNT and YYREEE (reference sequence). Written as DNA, the CDR3 is TGTGCCAGCAGCTTGGGGGGGGGTTCCTACAATGAGCAGTTCTTC. Protein: CASSLGGGSYNEQFF.

This rearrangement joins TRBV25-1 to TRBJ2-1, with 8 bases aligning to TRBD2. CDR3 size: 15 residues. The V and J ends lost 5 bases and 3 bases, in that order; junction bases with no gene match: 6. Germline V gene sequence: CDR1 MGHDK, CDR2 SYGVNS. DNA for the CDR3: TGTGCCAGCAGTCCACCGGGACTAGACTACAATGAGCAGTTCTTC. Translated, it gives CASSPPGLDYNEQFF. The entire variable domain, with the rest obtained from reference TRBV25-1 and TRBJ2-1, is as follows: EADIYQTPRYLVIGTGKKITLECSQTMGHDKMYWYQQDPGMELHLIHYSYGVNSTEKGDLSSESTVSRIRTEHFPLTLESARPSHTSQYLCASSPPGLDYNEQFFGPGTRLTVL.

The chain employs TRBV5-1 and TRBJ2-5; 8 bases are shared with TRBD2. Germline loops: CDR1 SGHRS, CDR2 YFSETQ. This CDR3 region has 15 residues. V gave up 0 bases and J gave up 5 bases; unmatched junction bases: 6. The CDR3 here is CASSLGSGSGETQYF. The CDR3 DNA reads TGCGCCAGCAGCTTGGGGAGCGGGAGTGGTGAGACCCAGTACTTC.

V usage is TRBV2 and J usage is TRBJ2-2; tentatively, D is TRBD1 (6 bases). The CDR3 has 14 amino acids. Trimming took off 6 bases at V and 4 bases at J, with 12 bases between the two ends. Germline V gene lookup returns CDR1 SNHLY and CDR2 FYNNEI. The DNA of the CDR3 is TGTGCCAGCAGAGCACAGGGAAGCACCGGGGAGCTGTTTTTT. Protein sequence: CASRAQGSTGELFF.

In this sample, this clone is medium-sized (0.01 to 0.1%). The chain uses TRBV18 and TRBJ2-1; 13 bases are shared with TRBD2. Trimming removed 1 base from V and 6 bases from J; junction bases left unmatched: 3. This CDR3 spans 16 amino acids. Germline CDR1 and CDR2: KGHSH and LQKENI. CDR3 DNA sequence: TGTGCCAGCTCACCACGACTAGCGGGAGGTGCCAATGAGCAGTTCTTC. Translating it yields CASSPRLAGGANEQFF.

This CDR3 is CASPGGFYEQYF. CDR3 bases: TGTGCCAGTCCGGGGGGATTCTACGAGCAGTACTTC. The gene calls are TRBV6-5 and TRBJ2-7; 7 bases fit TRBD2. This CDR3 has 12 amino acids. Unmatched junction bases numbered 5, after V lost 9 bases and J lost 3 bases. The germline V gene has CDR1 MNHEY and CDR2 SVGAGI.

This clone occurred a few times. The J gene is TRBJ2-1, the V gene TRBV24-1; 13 bases are shared with TRBD2. Germline assignment: CDR1 KGHDR and CDR2 SFDVKD. The junction had 8 bases not matched to a gene; V was cut back by 5 bases and J by 5 bases. CDR3 length: 17 amino acids. The CDR3 here is CATSGILGTSGNNEQFF. Written as DNA, the CDR3 is TGTGCCACCAGTGGAATACTCGGGACTAGCGGGAACAATGAGCAGTTCTTC.

Notes on this clone: In the same sample, other DNA sequences code for this CDR3. The chain couples TRBV28 to TRBJ1-5, with D uncertain. Trimming pared 6 bases from V and 0 bases from J, leaving 3 bases between. The CDR3 is 12 amino acids. Per the germline V gene, CDR1 is MDHEN and CDR2 is SYDVKM. The CDR3 loop is CASRYSNQPQHF. The CDR3 DNA reads TGTGCCAGCAGATATAGCAATCAGCCCCAGCATTTT.